A single sample gave rise to the 28 T cell receptor beta chains below, sequenced in a study of tumor-infiltrating lymphocytes in primary liver carcinoma. DNA and RNA were both co-extracted from around 20-30 mg of bulk tissue that had not been sorted. Production of TCR beta cDNA used around 460 ng total RNA together with a constant-region primer. Three-round nested multiplex PCR performed with slightly modified ARM-PCR produced the TCR beta libraries. TRBV1-TRBV30 forward primers paired with a C-beta reverse primer were used in the first two PCR rounds, which ran roughly 10 cycles each. TCRdb analysed the multiplex PCR reads with MiXCR anew, one entry per CDR3 protein. The sample consists of tens of thousands of distinct CDR3 sequences, around 77% of them appearing once. Material for sequencing was liver tumor tissue from sampling region 5. Subset given: tumor region T5, tumor centre. The receptors here all came from a man in his forties with primary liver carcinoma and hepatitis B virus infection.

The J gene is TRBJ2-7, the V gene TRBV5-6, with D tentatively TRBD2 (5 bases). The CDR3 loop spans 16 amino acids. The germline CDR1 and CDR2 sequences are SGHDT and YYEEEE. V was clipped by 4 bases and J by 0 bases, with 17 bases between them. The chain's CDR3 is CASSNTWCEGSYEQYF. The CDR3, as DNA: TGTGCCAGCAGCAATACTTGGTGTGAGGGCTCCTACGAGCAGTACTTC.

This clonotype occurred many times. The chain is built from TRBV11-3 and TRBJ2-6, with a possible D match to TRBD1 (5 bases). The CDR3 is 16 residues long. CDR1 and CDR2 (germline): SGHNT, YENEEA. Trimming removed 4 bases from V and 1 base from J, with 11 bases in between. As DNA, the CDR3 is TGTGCCAGCAGCTCGACAGCACAGTCTGGGGCCAACGTCCTGACTTTC. This codes for CASSSTAQSGANVLTF.

This clonotype turned up a few times. An end of the junction differs from the germline gene, which may be a read error. The V and J genes are TRBV5-1 and TRBJ2-1; TRBD2 matches at 11 bases. CDR1 and CDR2 from the germline V gene are SGHRS and YFSETQ. The CDR3 totals 15 residues. CDR3 sequence reads: CASSSIAGGPNGQFF. Written as DNA, the CDR3 is TGCGCCAGCAGCTCCATAGCGGGAGGGCCCAATGGGCAGTTCTTC. The full variable domain, its missing parts supplied by reference TRBV5-1 and TRBJ2-1, is KAGVTQTPRYLIKTRGQQVTLSCSPISGHRSVSWYQQTPGQGLQFLFEYFSETQRNKGNFPGRFSGRQFSNSRSEMNVSTLELGDSALYLCASSSIAGGPNGQFFGPGTRLTVL.

A word on this clonotype: The CDR3 carries no conserved terminal phenylalanine or tryptophan, so it likely arises from a read error. The rearrangement joins TRBV28 to TRBJ1-2, with D possibly TRBD1 on 5 matching bases. Germline V gene lookup returns CDR1 MDHEN and CDR2 SYDVKM. V lost 6 bases to trimming and J lost 8 bases, with 16 bases between them. The CDR3 spans 13 residues. CDR3 residues: CASSRLGVEGYTY. CDR3 coding DNA: TGTGCCAGCAGCCGACTGGGGGTAGAGGGCTACACCTAC.

About this clonotype: One end of the junction is discordant with germline, which a read error may explain. This chain uses TRBV11-2 with TRBJ2-7; 16 nucleotides match TRBD2. The CDR3 extends over 18 amino acids. Germline V gene data show CDR1 as SGHAT and CDR2 as FQNNGV. CDR3 residues: CACSSEGTSGRASYEQYF. The CDR3 coding sequence is TGTGCCTGCAGCTCTGAAGGGACTAGCGGGAGGGCTTCCTACGAACAGTACTTC. Using reference TRBV11-2 and TRBJ2-7 for the parts outside the CDR3, the full variable domain is EAGVAQSPRYKIIEKRQSVAFWCNPISGHATLYWYQQILGQGPKLLIQFQNNGVVDDSQLPKDRFSAERLKGVDSTLKIQPAKLEDSAVYLCACSSEGTSGRASYEQYFGPGTRLTVT.

In regard to this clonotype: Compared with germline, one end of the junction differs, possibly owing to a read error. The chain has TRBV6-1 and TRBJ1-2; no firm D call. CDR1 is MNHNS, CDR2 SASEGT, per germline. The CDR3 runs 13 residues. This chain's CDR3 is CASNEVPKYGYTF. The CDR3 region has the DNA TGTGCCAGCAATGAAGTTCCAAAGTATGGTTACACCTTC.

This clonotype came up many times. The chain is built from TRBV30 and TRBJ2-7; 12 bases map to TRBD2. The CDR3 covers 16 residues. Germline lookup yields CDR1 GTSNPN and CDR2 SVGIG (reference sequence). J lost 4 bases, V lost 2 bases, and 9 bases had no gene match. This CDR3 reads CAWSLPGLAGRYEQYF. The CDR3, as DNA: TGTGCCTGGAGTCTTCCAGGACTAGCGGGAAGATACGAGCAGTACTTC.

This clonotype was observed at least ten times. The chain employs TRBV28 and TRBJ2-1; the D gene is possibly TRBD1 (5 bases). Germline V gene data show CDR1 as MDHEN and CDR2 as SYDVKM. V was pared by 5 bases and J by 1 base, with 21 bases between. The CDR3 is 18 amino acids. In nucleotides, the CDR3 is TGTGCCAGCAGTCCTTGGGGCGCGTCTCAAGCTTCCTACAATGAGCAGTTCTTC. Amino acid sequence: CASSPWGASQASYNEQFF.

Comment on this clonotype: One end of the junction is discordant with germline, which a read error may explain. The chain is built from TRBV10-3 and TRBJ2-3; TRBD1 matches at 7 bases. This CDR3 region has 16 residues. Germline CDR1 ENHRY, CDR2 SYGVKD. The CDR3: CAISEWTGSVTDRQYF. Here the CDR3 DNA reads TGTGCCATCAGTGAGTGGACAGGCTCTGTCACAGATAGGCAGTATTTT.

In the case of this clonotype: At one boundary the junction diverges from the germline segment, which might be a read error. This chain's CDR3 is CSIPQGTEAFF. CDR3 nucleotide sequence: TGCAGCATTCCCCAGGGAACTGAAGCTTTCTTC. The rearrangement links TRBV29-1 to TRBJ1-1; tentatively, D is TRBD1 (5 bases). Germline-derived CDR1 and CDR2 are SQVTM and ANQGSEA. CDR3 length: 11 amino acids. Looking up the rest from reference TRBV29-1 and TRBJ1-1 gives the full variable domain: SAVISQKPSRDICQRGTSLTIQCQVDSQVTMMFWYRQQPGQSLTLIATANQGSEATYESGFVIDKFPISRPNLTFSTLTVSNMSPEDSSIYLCSIPQGTEAFFGQGTRLTVV.

Points on this clonotype: Germline and junction disagree at one end, which may indicate a read error. The V call is TRBV5-1, the J call TRBJ1-6; 7 bases are shared with TRBD1. This CDR3 has 16 amino acids. Germline CDR1 SGHRS, CDR2 YFSETQ. CDR3 bases: TGCGCCAGCAGCATGAACAGGGGAATTAGCAGTTCACCCCTCCGCTTC. Protein: CASSMNRGISSSPLRF.

The chain couples TRBV6-5 to TRBJ1-1, with D uncertain. Per the germline V gene, CDR1 is MNHEY and CDR2 is SVGAGI. CDR3 length: 13 residues. The germline V and J ends were trimmed by 6 bases and 11 bases, with 19 bases remaining between them. The CDR3 loop reads CASRWAVNIEAFF. DNA of the CDR3: TGTGCCAGCAGGTGGGCTGTGAACATTGAGGCTTTCTTT.

Concerning this clonotype itself: An end of the junction differs from the germline gene, which may be a read error. The chain links TRBV2 to TRBJ2-2; tentatively, D is TRBD2 (5 bases). Germline V lookup: CDR1 SNHLY, CDR2 FYNNEI. This CDR3 is 15 amino acids long. The CDR3 DNA sequence: TGTGCCAGCAGCCCGATAGTCTCGAACACCGGGGAGCTGTCTTTT. Its translation is CASSPIVSNTGELSF.

Notes on this clonotype: Germline and junction disagree at one end, which may indicate a read error. The rearrangement joins TRBV12-3 or TRBV12-4 to TRBJ1-6; 8 nucleotides line up with TRBD1. The CDR3 consists of 15 residues. The CDR3 protein is CASSSRDRLYLPLHF. Here the CDR3 DNA reads TGTGCCAGTAGTTCACGGGACAGGCTGTATTTACCCCTCCACTTT.

This sequence joins TRBV28 and TRBJ1-6, with D perhaps TRBD1 (5 bases). From germline, CDR1 is MDHEN and CDR2 SYDVKM. The CDR3 contains 18 residues. V shed 9 bases and J shed 7 bases, with 28 bases lying between them. The CDR3 is CASQPGKAGEMENSPLHF. The CDR3 DNA reads as TGTGCCAGTCAACCAGGGAAAGCGGGCGAGATGGAGAATTCACCCCTCCACTTT.

This clonotype is a singleton in its sample. The V call is TRBV29-1, the J call TRBJ1-2; D is unresolved. V was pared by 1 base and J by 9 bases, with 18 bases between. CDR3 length: 14 residues. CDR1 and CDR2 from the germline V gene are SQVTM and ANQGSEA. In DNA, the CDR3 is TGCAGCGTTGAAGTGGAAGAAAGCGTGGATAGCTACACCTTC. Amino acids: CSVEVEESVDSYTF.

This clonotype was seen a few times. The chain employs TRBV7-6 and TRBJ1-1; 8 nucleotides line up with TRBD1. There are 14 residues in the CDR3. The germline V gene has CDR1 SGHVS and CDR2 FNYEAQ. J lost 6 bases, V lost 1 base, and 4 bases had no gene match. Here the CDR3 reads CASSLVPDRAEAFF. Here the CDR3 DNA reads TGTGCCAGCAGCTTAGTCCCGGACAGGGCTGAAGCTTTCTTT.

Comment on this clonotype: One end of the junction varies from germline; a read error may be responsible. The chain couples TRBV5-1 to TRBJ2-5; no definite D call. Germline CDR1 SGHRS, CDR2 YFSETQ. CDR3 length equals 11 residues. CDR3: CASSAKETQYF. For the CDR3, the DNA is TGCGCCAGCAGCGCAAAGGAGACTCAGTACTTC.

J is TRBJ2-3 and V is TRBV11-3; 8 bases align to TRBD1. The CDR3 is made up of 15 amino acids. The V segment lost 3 bases and the J segment 5 bases; nucleotides outside the gene matches: 7. Germline loops: CDR1 SGHNT, CDR2 YENEEA. The CDR3 protein is CASSFSRGRIDTQYF. The CDR3 DNA reads TGTGCCAGCAGCTTTAGCAGGGGGCGGATAGATACGCAGTATTTT.

This clonotype showed up many times. It may be a read error: a sequence one base away is much more abundant. The chain couples TRBV5-1 to TRBJ2-1; tentatively, D is TRBD1 or TRBD2 (5 bases each). V gave up 6 bases and J gave up 0 bases, with 16 bases separating them. The germline V gene has CDR1 SGHRS and CDR2 YFSETQ. CDR3 size: 16 residues. CDR3 coding DNA: TGCGCCAGCACTTCAGACGGGGCAATCTCCTACAATGAGCAGTTCTTC. This translates into CASTSDGAISYNEQFF.

This chain joins TRBV11-2 and TRBJ2-1; TRBD2 matches 11 bases. The CDR3 loop spans 14 amino acids. V lost 10 bases to trimming and J lost 9 bases; unmatched junction nucleotides: 11. CDR1 is SGHAT, CDR2 FQNNGV, per germline. CDR3 loop: CAIRQTSGTGEQFF. CDR3 coding DNA: TGTGCCATCAGACAGACTAGCGGGACGGGTGAGCAGTTCTTC.

Here the CDR3 reads CASSGPRRTSPDEQFF. DNA for the CDR3: TGTGCCAGCAGTGGGCCACGGCGGACCTCTCCGGATGAGCAGTTCTTC. The rearrangement links TRBV12-3 or TRBV12-4 to TRBJ2-1, with no clear D. V was cut by 5 bases and J by 8 bases, with 22 bases left in between. CDR3 length equals 16 residues.

Of note for this clonotype: Here the CDR3 omits its conserved ending phenylalanine or tryptophan, so a read error is the likely source. CDR3: CASNPGGSSVGARTDTQYL. The CDR3 nucleotides are TGTGCCAGCAACCCTGGGGGAAGCTCTGTTGGAGCCCGCACAGATACGCAGTATTTG. This rearrangement joins TRBV11-1 to TRBJ2-3; either TRBD1 or TRBD2 may supply D (5 bases each). Per germline, CDR1 SGHAT and CDR2 FQDESV (reference sequence). The CDR3 runs 19 residues. The germline V and J ends were trimmed by 7 bases and 1 base, with 27 bases remaining between them.

This clonotype was detected many times. This rearrangement joins TRBV11-3 to TRBJ2-3, with 7 positions matching TRBD1. The CDR3 covers 14 residues. The germline V gene encodes CDR1 SGHNT and CDR2 YENEEA. V lost 7 bases and J lost 6; bases outside the gene matches: 10. The CDR3 DNA reads TGTGCCAGCACCGACAGGGTTCAAGGCGATACGCAGTATTTT. Amino acids: CASTDRVQGDTQYF.

In this sample, this clonotype turned up once. At one boundary the junction diverges from the germline segment, which might be a read error. The chain recombines TRBV20-1 with TRBJ2-7; 9 nucleotides agree with TRBD2. The CDR3 extends over 14 amino acids. Looked up from germline, CDR1 is DFQATT and CDR2 is SNEGSKA (reference sequence). This CDR3 reads CSASRLAEGSEQYF. CDR3 nucleotides: TGCAGTGCTAGCCGACTAGCGGAAGGGAGCGAGCAGTACTTT.

A note on this clonotype: At one end, the junction sequence differs from germline, possibly due to a read error. The chain has TRBV11-1 and TRBJ2-1, with D perhaps matching TRBD2 (6 bases). The CDR3 is 16 amino acids. Germline V gene sequence: CDR1 SGHAT, CDR2 FQDESV (reference sequence). Here the CDR3 reads CASRKKMKIGGDEQFF. The DNA for the CDR3 is TGTGCCAGCAGAAAGAAGATGAAGATAGGAGGGGATGAGCAATTCTTC.

This clonotype appeared many times. The CDR3 DNA reads as TGTGCCAGCACCGGTGGGACACTTGGGGCCAACGTCCTGACTTTC. Its protein is CASTGGTLGANVLTF. This chain joins TRBV9 and TRBJ2-6; possibly TRBD1 for D (6 bases). The V end was cut by 6 bases, the J end by 3 bases, with 13 bases between. Looked up from germline, CDR1 is SGDLS and CDR2 is YYNGEE. The CDR3 runs 15 residues.

For this clonotype: Likely a read error: the CDR3 ends without its conserved phenylalanine or tryptophan. V is TRBV29-1 and J is TRBJ1-2; perhaps TRBD1 as D (6 bases). The CDR3 totals 14 residues. CDR1 is SQVTM and CDR2 is ANQGSEA in the germline V gene. The CDR3 coding sequence is TGCAGCGTCAGGTTTGGACAGTCGATCTATAGCTACACCTTA. It specifies CSVRFGQSIYSYTL.